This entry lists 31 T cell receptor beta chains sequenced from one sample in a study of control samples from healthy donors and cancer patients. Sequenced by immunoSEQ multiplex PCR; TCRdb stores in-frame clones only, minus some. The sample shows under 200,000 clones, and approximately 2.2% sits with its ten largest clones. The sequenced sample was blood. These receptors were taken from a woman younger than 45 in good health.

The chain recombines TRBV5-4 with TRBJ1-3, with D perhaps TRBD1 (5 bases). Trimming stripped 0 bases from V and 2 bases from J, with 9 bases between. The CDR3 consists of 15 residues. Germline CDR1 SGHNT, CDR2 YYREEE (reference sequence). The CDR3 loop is CASSLGGAAGNTIYF. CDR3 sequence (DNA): TGTGCCAGCAGCTTGGGAGGGGCGGCTGGAAACACCATATATTTT.

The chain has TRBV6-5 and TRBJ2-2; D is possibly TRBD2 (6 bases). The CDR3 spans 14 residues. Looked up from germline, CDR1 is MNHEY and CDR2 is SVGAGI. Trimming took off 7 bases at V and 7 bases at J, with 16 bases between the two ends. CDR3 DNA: TGTGCCAGCACTCGGGACTTATCTTACGGGGAGCTGTTTTTT. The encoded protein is CASTRDLSYGELFF.

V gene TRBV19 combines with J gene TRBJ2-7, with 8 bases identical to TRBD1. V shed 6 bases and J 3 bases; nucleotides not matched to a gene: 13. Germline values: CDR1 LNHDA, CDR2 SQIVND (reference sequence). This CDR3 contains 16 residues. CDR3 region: CASSRTPGQDLYEQYF. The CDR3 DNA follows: TGTGCCAGTAGCAGGACCCCGGGACAGGACCTCTACGAGCAGTACTTC.

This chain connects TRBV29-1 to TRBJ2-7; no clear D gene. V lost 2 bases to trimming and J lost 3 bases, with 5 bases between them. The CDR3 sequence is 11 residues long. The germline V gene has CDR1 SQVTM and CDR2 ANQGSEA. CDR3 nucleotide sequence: TGCAGCGTTGAATTTCGCTACGAGCAGTACTTC. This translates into CSVEFRYEQYF.

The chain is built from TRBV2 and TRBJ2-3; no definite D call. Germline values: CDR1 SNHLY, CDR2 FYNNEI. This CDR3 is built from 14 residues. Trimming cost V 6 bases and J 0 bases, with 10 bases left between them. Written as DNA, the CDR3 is TGTGCCAGCAGCCAGGCCCGGAGCACAGATACGCAGTATTTT. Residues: CASSQARSTDTQYF. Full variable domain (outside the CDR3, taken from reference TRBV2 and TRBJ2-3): EPEVTQTPSHQVTQMGQEVILRCVPISNHLYFYWYRQILGQKVEFLVSFYNNEISEKSEIFDDQFSVERPDGSNFTLKIRSTKLEDSAMYFCASSQARSTDTQYFGPGTRLTVL.

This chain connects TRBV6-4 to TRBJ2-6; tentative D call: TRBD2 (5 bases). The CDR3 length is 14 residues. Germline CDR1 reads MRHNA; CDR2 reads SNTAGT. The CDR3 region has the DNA TGTGACCTTTTTCGGGATTCTGGGGCCAACGTCCTGACTTTC. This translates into CDLFRDSGANVLTF.

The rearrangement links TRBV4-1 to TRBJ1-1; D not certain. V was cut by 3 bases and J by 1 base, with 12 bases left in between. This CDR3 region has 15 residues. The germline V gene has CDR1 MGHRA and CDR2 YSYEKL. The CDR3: CASSQVIRTNTEAFF. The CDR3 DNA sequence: TGCGCCAGCAGCCAGGTGATCCGGACGAACACTGAAGCTTTCTTT.

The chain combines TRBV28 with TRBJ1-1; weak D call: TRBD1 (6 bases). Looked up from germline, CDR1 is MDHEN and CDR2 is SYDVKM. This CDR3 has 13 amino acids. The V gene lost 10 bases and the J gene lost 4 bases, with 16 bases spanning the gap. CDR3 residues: CATQKQGGTEAFF. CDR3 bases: TGTGCCACCCAAAAACAGGGAGGCACTGAAGCTTTCTTT.

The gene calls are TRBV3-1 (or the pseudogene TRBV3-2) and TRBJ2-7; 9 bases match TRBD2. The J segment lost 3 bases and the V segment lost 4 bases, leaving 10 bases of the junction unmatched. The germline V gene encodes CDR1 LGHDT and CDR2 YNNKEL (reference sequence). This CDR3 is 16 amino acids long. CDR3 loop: CASSLGLAGEVYEQYF. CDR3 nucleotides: TGTGCCAGCAGCCTTGGTTTAGCGGGGGAAGTCTACGAGCAGTACTTC.

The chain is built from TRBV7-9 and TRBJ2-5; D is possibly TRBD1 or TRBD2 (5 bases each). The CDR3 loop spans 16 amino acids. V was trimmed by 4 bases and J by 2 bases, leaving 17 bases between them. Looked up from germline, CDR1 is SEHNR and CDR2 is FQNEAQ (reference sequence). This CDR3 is CASSSQVRGAQETQYF. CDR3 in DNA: TGTGCCAGCAGCTCACAGGTTCGGGGAGCTCAAGAGACCCAGTACTTC.

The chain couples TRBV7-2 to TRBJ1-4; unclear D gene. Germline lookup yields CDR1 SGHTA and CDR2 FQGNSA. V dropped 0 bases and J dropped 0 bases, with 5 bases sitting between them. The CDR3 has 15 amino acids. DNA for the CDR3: TGTGCCAGCAGCTTAGCGGAAGCAACTAATGAAAAACTGTTTTTT. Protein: CASSLAEATNEKLFF. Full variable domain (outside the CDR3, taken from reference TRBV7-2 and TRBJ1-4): GAGVSQSPSNKVTEKGKDVELRCDPISGHTALYWYRQSLGQGLEFLIYFQGNSAPDKSGLPSDRFSAERTGGSVSTLTIQRTQQEDSAVYLCASSLAEATNEKLFFGSGTQLSVL.

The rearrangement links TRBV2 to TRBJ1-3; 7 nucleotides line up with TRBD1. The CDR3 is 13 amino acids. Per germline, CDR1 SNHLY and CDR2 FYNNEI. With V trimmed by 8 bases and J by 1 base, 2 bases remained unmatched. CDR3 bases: TGTGCCAGCCTACAGGGGTCTGGAAACACCATATATTTT. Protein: CASLQGSGNTIYF.

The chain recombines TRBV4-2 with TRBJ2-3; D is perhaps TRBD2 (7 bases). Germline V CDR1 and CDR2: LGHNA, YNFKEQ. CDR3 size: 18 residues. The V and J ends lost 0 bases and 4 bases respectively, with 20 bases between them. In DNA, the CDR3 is TGTGCCAGCAGCCAAGAATGGTCAAAGGGGGGGCGGGCAGATACGCAGTATTTT. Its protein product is CASSQEWSKGGRADTQYF.

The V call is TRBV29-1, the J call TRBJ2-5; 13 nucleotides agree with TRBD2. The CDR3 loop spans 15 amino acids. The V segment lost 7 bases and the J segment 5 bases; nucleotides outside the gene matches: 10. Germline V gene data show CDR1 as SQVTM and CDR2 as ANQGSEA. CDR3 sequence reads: CSGRRGGLAGETQYF. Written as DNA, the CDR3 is TGCAGCGGACGTCGTGGGGGACTAGCGGGGGAGACCCAGTACTTC.

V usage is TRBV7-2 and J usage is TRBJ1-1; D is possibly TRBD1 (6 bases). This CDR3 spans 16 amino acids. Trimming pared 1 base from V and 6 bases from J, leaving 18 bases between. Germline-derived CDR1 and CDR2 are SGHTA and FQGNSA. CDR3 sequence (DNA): TGTGCCAGCAGCTTAGGAGGGGGGGCAGGTGAGGCTGAAGCTTTCTTT. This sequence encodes CASSLGGGAGEAEAFF.

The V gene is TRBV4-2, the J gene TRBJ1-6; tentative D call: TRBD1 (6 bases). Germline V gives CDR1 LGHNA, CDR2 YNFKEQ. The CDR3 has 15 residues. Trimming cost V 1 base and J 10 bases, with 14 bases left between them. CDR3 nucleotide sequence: TGTGCCAGCAGCCAAGGCCAGGGGAAAGAGTCACCCCTCCACTTT. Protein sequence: CASSQGQGKESPLHF.

This CDR3 reads CASSYGVAGANVLTF. DNA for the CDR3: TGTGCCAGCAGTTACGGGGTAGCTGGGGCCAACGTCCTGACTTTC. V is TRBV6-5 and J is TRBJ2-6; no clear D. The CDR3 length is 15 residues. Trimming stripped 2 bases from V and 2 bases from J, with 7 bases between. Germline V gene lookup returns CDR1 MNHEY and CDR2 SVGAGI.

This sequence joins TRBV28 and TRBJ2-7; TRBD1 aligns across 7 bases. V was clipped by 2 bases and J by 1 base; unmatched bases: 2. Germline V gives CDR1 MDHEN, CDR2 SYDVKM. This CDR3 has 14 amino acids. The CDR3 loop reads CASSLKGASYEQYF. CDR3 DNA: TGTGCCAGCAGTTTAAAGGGGGCTTCCTACGAGCAGTACTTC.

The CDR3 DNA follows: TGTGCCAGCAGCTATAATTCGGGACAGGGCTTCACAGATACGCAGTATTTT. This gives the protein CASSYNSGQGFTDTQYF. This sequence joins TRBV7-9 and TRBJ2-3; 9 nucleotides align to TRBD1. The CDR3 loop spans 17 amino acids. J was trimmed by 2 bases and V by 4 bases; bases with no gene match: 10. From germline, CDR1 is SEHNR and CDR2 FQNEAQ (reference sequence).

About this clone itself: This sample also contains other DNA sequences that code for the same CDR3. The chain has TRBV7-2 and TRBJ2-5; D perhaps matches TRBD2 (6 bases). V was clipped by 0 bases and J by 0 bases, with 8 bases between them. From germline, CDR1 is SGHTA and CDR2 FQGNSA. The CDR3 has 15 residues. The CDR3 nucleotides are TGTGCCAGCAGCTTAGCCGGAGGGTACCAAGAGACCCAGTACTTC. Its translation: CASSLAGGYQETQYF.

CDR3 bases: TGTGCCAGCAGTTACTCATCCAGGGGGCATCAGCCCCAGCATTTT. Translated: CASSYSSRGHQPQHF. This chain uses TRBV6-2 or TRBV6-3 with TRBJ1-5, with 8 bases identical to TRBD1. The CDR3 contains 15 residues. V gave up 0 bases and J gave up 5 bases; unmatched junction bases: 3. Germline CDR1 reads MNHEY; CDR2 reads SVGEGT.

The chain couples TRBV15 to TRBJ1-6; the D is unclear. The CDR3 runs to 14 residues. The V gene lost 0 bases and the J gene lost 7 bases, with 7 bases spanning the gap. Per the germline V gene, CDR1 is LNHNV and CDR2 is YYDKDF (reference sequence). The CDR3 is CATSRDRGNSPLHF. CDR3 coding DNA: TGTGCCACCAGCAGAGATCGAGGGAATTCACCCCTCCACTTT.

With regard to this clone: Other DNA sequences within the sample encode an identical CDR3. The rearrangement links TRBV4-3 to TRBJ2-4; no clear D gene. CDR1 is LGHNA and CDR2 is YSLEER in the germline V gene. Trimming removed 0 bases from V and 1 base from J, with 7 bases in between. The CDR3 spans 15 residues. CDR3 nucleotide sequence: TGCGCCAGCAGCCAAGAGGTTCGGGCCAAAAACATTCAGTACTTC. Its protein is CASSQEVRAKNIQYF.

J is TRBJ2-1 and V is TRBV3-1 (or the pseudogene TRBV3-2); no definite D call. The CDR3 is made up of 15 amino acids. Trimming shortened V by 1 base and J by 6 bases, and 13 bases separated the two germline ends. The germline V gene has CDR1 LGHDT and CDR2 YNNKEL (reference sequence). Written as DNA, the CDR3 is TGTGCCAGCAGCCAAGTCGCGGTAGCTTCCAATGAGCAGTTCTTC. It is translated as CASSQVAVASNEQFF.

CDR3 sequence: CASSLNEKLFF. In nucleotides, the CDR3 is TGTGCCAGCAGCTTGAATGAAAAACTGTTTTTT. This rearrangement joins TRBV11-2 to TRBJ1-4; D remains unclear. Trimming shortened V by 3 bases and J by 5 bases, and 1 base separated the two germline ends. CDR3 length: 11 amino acids. Germline V gene lookup returns CDR1 SGHAT and CDR2 FQNNGV.

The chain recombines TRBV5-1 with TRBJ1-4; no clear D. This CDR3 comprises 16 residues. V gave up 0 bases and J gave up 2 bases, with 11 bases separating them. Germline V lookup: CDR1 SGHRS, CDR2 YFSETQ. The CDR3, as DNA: TGCGCCAGCAGCTTGGGGTCTACAGTTACTAATGAAAAACTGTTTTTT. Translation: CASSLGSTVTNEKLFF.

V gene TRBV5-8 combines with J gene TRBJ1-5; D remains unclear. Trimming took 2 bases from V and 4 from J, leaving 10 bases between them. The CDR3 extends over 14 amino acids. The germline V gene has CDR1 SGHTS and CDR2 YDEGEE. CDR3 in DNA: TGTGCCAGCAGCTTAGCCGGGTCGAATCAGCCCCAGCATTTT. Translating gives CASSLAGSNQPQHF.

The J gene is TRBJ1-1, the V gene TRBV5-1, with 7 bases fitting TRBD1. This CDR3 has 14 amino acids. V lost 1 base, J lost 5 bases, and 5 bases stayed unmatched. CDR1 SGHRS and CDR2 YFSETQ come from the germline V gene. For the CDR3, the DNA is TGCGCCAGCAGCTTGACAGGGGAGAGGACTGAAGCTTTCTTT. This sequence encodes CASSLTGERTEAFF.

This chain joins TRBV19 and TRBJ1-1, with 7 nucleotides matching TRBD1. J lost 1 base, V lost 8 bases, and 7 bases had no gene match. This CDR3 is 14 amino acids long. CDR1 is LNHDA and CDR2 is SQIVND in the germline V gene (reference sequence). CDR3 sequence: CASSSGGRNTEAFF. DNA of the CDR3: TGTGCCAGTTCCTCAGGGGGTCGGAACACTGAAGCTTTCTTT.

The DNA of the CDR3 is TGCGCCAGCAGCTTGGCCCAGCAGCGGAACACTGAAGCTTTCTTT. Protein sequence: CASSLAQQRNTEAFF. The V call is TRBV5-1, the J call TRBJ1-1; D call uncertain. The CDR3 spans 15 residues. CDR1 is SGHRS, CDR2 YFSETQ, per germline. V lost 0 bases to trimming and J lost 1 base, with 10 bases between them.

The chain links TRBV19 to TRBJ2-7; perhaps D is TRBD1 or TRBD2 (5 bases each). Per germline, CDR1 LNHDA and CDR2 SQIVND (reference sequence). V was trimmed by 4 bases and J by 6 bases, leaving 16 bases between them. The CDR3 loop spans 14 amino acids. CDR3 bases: TGTGCCAGTAGTAGGGACGGACGTAGGGGCGAGCAGTACTTC. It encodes CASSRDGRRGEQYF.